Each of the 21 T cell receptor beta chains below was sequenced from the same sample in a study of naive and memory T cell subsets. The beta constant-region primer was an equimolar mix of two oligonucleotides covering TRBC1 and TRBC2. Four rounds of PCR amplified the ligated cDNA using nested alpha and beta constant-region primers plus SP2. TCRdb analysed the UMI-ligation and nested PCR reads with MiXCR anew, one entry per CDR3 protein. The sample lists about 120,000 distinct CDR3 sequences, 35% to 40% occurring once. The specimen sequenced was central memory CD4+ T cells from blood. These receptors all come from a human donor in good health.

This clonotype was counted between two and nine times. V gene TRBV12-3 or TRBV12-4 combines with J gene TRBJ2-1, with 8 bases matching TRBD2. J gave up 9 bases and V 6 bases, and 16 bases lay outside the gene matches. This CDR3 has 16 residues. CDR3: CASSKRGGGRISEQFF. In nucleotides, the CDR3 is TGTGCCAGCAGCAAGAGGGGTGGCGGGAGGATCAGTGAGCAGTTCTTC.

The rearrangement joins TRBV29-1 to TRBJ1-1; TRBD1 matches 8 bases. This CDR3 contains 14 residues. Germline values: CDR1 SQVTM, CDR2 ANQGSEA. The J segment lost 0 bases and the V segment lost 6 bases, leaving 6 bases of the junction unmatched. CDR3 region: CSVTNRGMNTEAFF. The CDR3 region has the DNA TGCAGCGTCACTAACAGGGGGATGAACACTGAAGCTTTCTTT.

V is TRBV5-1 and J is TRBJ2-7; 10 nucleotides line up with TRBD2. The CDR3 is 14 amino acids. Looked up from germline, CDR1 is SGHRS and CDR2 is YFSETQ. V was pared by 7 bases and J by 2 bases, with 6 bases of the junction left unmatched. The CDR3 loop reads CASSQAGGAYEQYF. DNA for the CDR3: TGCGCCAGCTCCCAAGCGGGAGGGGCCTACGAGCAGTACTTC.

A word on this clonotype: One end of the junction fails to match germline, which may point to a read error. This rearrangement joins TRBV7-7 to TRBJ2-5, with D maybe TRBD2 (5 bases). Germline CDR1 SSHAT, CDR2 FNYEAQ (reference sequence). The length of the CDR3 is 15 residues. The chain's CDR3 is CASSLGGSGQETQYF. As DNA, the CDR3 is TGTGCTAGCAGCTTAGGTGGCAGCGGCCAAGAGACCCAGTACTTC. Looking up the rest from reference TRBV7-7 and TRBJ2-5 gives the full variable domain: GAGVSQSPRYKVTKRGQDVTLRCDPISSHATLYWYQQALGQGPEFLTYFNYEAQPDKSGLPSDRFSAERPEGSISTLTIQRTEQRDSAMYRCASSLGGSGQETQYFGPGTRLLVL.

This clonotype has more than one count but fewer than ten. This chain links TRBV20-1 with TRBJ2-3, with 11 positions matching TRBD2. CDR3 size: 17 residues. The V gene end was trimmed by 1 base and the J gene end by 3 bases; junction bases not matched to a gene: 9. Germline CDR1 is DFQATT and CDR2 is SNEGSKA (reference sequence). The CDR3 DNA reads as TGCAGTGCTAGAGGGGTAGCGGGAGGGCCTGGGACAGATACGCAGTATTTT. Amino acid sequence: CSARGVAGGPGTDTQYF.

The chain employs TRBV28 and TRBJ1-2, with TRBD1 matching over 10 bases. CDR3 length equals 17 residues. Germline V gene data show CDR1 as MDHEN and CDR2 as SYDVKM. After removal of 5 bases from V and 4 bases from J, the junction contained 13 bases not matched to a gene. In DNA, the CDR3 is TGTGCCAGCAGTGACCGGGACAGGGGATCATTTTCCTATGGCTACACCTTC. Protein: CASSDRDRGSFSYGYTF.

This clonotype is categorized as medium-sized (0.01 to 0.1%). V is TRBV29-1 and J is TRBJ2-1, with 9 nucleotides matching TRBD2. Germline V gives CDR1 SQVTM, CDR2 ANQGSEA. The V gene end was trimmed by 4 bases and the J gene end by 8 bases; junction bases not matched to a gene: 21. CDR3 length equals 18 residues. The CDR3 loop reads CSVGTPRLAGILVDEQFF. The CDR3 DNA is TGCAGCGTTGGGACGCCGAGGCTAGCGGGAATACTTGTAGATGAGCAGTTCTTC.

The chain joins TRBV28 to TRBJ2-1; TRBD2 matches at 7 bases. V gave up 9 bases and J gave up 4 bases; unmatched junction bases: 6. This CDR3 spans 13 amino acids. CDR1 MDHEN and CDR2 SYDVKM come from the germline V gene. The CDR3 loop is CASTSVLYNEQFF. CDR3 coding DNA: TGTGCCAGTACTAGCGTACTGTACAATGAGCAGTTCTTC.

This clonotype was observed a few times. This rearrangement joins TRBV6-5 to TRBJ1-2, with 7 bases aligning to TRBD1. The CDR3 sequence is 16 residues long. The junction had 11 bases not matched to a gene; V was cut back by 2 bases and J by 5 bases. Looked up from germline, CDR1 is MNHEY and CDR2 is SVGAGI. CDR3: CASSYQDRRAAYGYTF. The DNA for the CDR3 is TGTGCCAGCAGTTACCAGGACAGGAGGGCCGCTTATGGCTACACCTTC.

In its sample, this clonotype was seen many times. The chain recombines TRBV20-1 with TRBJ2-3; perhaps TRBD1 as D (6 bases). The CDR3 sequence is 16 residues long. CDR1 and CDR2 from the germline V gene are DFQATT and SNEGSKA (reference sequence). Trimming stripped 0 bases from V and 5 bases from J, with 18 bases between. CDR3 residues: CSARDWGRPGVDTQYF. The DNA for the CDR3 is TGCAGTGCTAGAGATTGGGGCAGGCCAGGGGTAGATACGCAGTATTTT.

The rearrangement joins TRBV12-3 or TRBV12-4 to TRBJ2-4, with D possibly matching TRBD1 (5 bases). The V gene lost 0 bases and the J gene lost 8 bases, with 14 bases spanning the gap. This CDR3 has 15 residues. CDR3 sequence reads: CASSLAGPLGDIQYF. The CDR3 bases are TGTGCCAGCAGTTTAGCGGGCCCGCTAGGGGACATTCAGTACTTC.

The chain links TRBV19 to TRBJ1-2; 9 nucleotides match TRBD1. Trimming took 6 bases from V and 5 from J; bases not matched to a gene: 10. The CDR3 has 15 residues. CDR1 is LNHDA, CDR2 SQIVND, per germline (reference sequence). The CDR3 DNA reads TGTGCCAGTAGAAACCGGGACAGGGCCCCGTATGGCTACACCTTC. This translates into CASRNRDRAPYGYTF.

This clonotype was recorded a few times. This sequence joins TRBV20-1 and TRBJ2-1; D is undetermined. V was cut by 3 bases and J by 0 bases, with 6 bases left in between. CDR3 length: 13 residues. Germline V gene lookup returns CDR1 DFQATT and CDR2 SNEGSKA (reference sequence). The chain's CDR3 is CSASVSSYNEQFF. Here the CDR3 DNA reads TGCAGTGCTAGCGTAAGCTCCTACAATGAGCAGTTCTTC.

V is TRBV7-2 and J is TRBJ2-7, with D unclear. Germline CDR1 reads SGHTA; CDR2 reads FQGNSA. CDR3 length: 15 residues. Trimming stripped 2 bases from V and 3 bases from J, with 14 bases between. CDR3 loop: CASSLLWSAVYEQYF. CDR3 DNA sequence: TGTGCCAGCAGCTTACTTTGGTCGGCCGTCTACGAGCAGTACTTC.

The sample holds a few counts of this clonotype. The V gene is TRBV27, the J gene TRBJ1-2; D ambiguous. Between the trimmed V and J ends, which lost 2 bases and 8 bases, there was a span of 9 bases. Germline CDR1 is MNHEY and CDR2 is SMNVEV (reference sequence). This CDR3 has 12 amino acids. The CDR3 region is CASSLDGYGYTF. DNA of the CDR3: TGTGCCAGCAGTTTAGATGGCTACGGCTACACCTTC.

This clonotype was seen more than once but under ten times. The rearrangement joins TRBV28 to TRBJ2-5; the match to TRBD1 covers 9 bases. The CDR3 has 15 residues. Germline CDR1 is MDHEN and CDR2 is SYDVKM. Trimming removed 6 bases from V and 4 bases from J; junction bases left unmatched: 9. The CDR3 spells CASRPPGQGRETQYF. In nucleotides, the CDR3 is TGTGCCAGCAGACCACCGGGACAGGGTCGAGAGACCCAGTACTTC.

This clonotype was found many times. V and J are TRBV20-1 and TRBJ1-1; the D gene is possibly TRBD1 (5 bases). This CDR3 has 12 amino acids. The V gene's germline CDR1 is DFQATT and CDR2 SNEGSKA (reference sequence). Trimming stripped 5 bases from V and 1 base from J, with 8 bases between. CDR3 nucleotide sequence: TGCAGTGCTGCTGGGGGGAACACTGAAGCTTTCTTT. This gives the protein CSAAGGNTEAFF.

This clonotype was counted between two and nine times. This CDR3 is CASSPDERRPGTGELFF. CDR3 DNA: TGTGCCAGCAGTCCCGATGAGCGCCGTCCGGGCACCGGGGAGCTGTTTTTT. V gene TRBV28 combines with J gene TRBJ2-2; no clear D. This CDR3 contains 17 residues. V was shortened by 5 bases and J by 4 bases, with 20 bases between the two germline ends. Germline CDR1 MDHEN, CDR2 SYDVKM.

The J gene is TRBJ2-6, the V gene TRBV7-2; D perhaps matches TRBD1 (5 bases). Germline loops: CDR1 SGHTA, CDR2 FQGNSA. V was cut by 4 bases and J by 1 base, with 8 bases left in between. The length of the CDR3 is 15 residues. In DNA, the CDR3 is TGTGCCAGCAGCTCCCGACAGTCTGGGGCCAACGTCCTGACTTTC. Translating it yields CASSSRQSGANVLTF. The whole variable domain, remainder taken from reference TRBV7-2 and TRBJ2-6, is GAGVSQSPSNKVTEKGKDVELRCDPISGHTALYWYRQSLGQGLEFLIYFQGNSAPDKSGLPSDRFSAERTGGSVSTLTIQRTQQEDSAVYLCASSSRQSGANVLTFGAGSRLTVL.

V is TRBV18 and J is TRBJ1-5; 7 bases align to TRBD1. J gave up 2 bases and V 4 bases, and 8 bases lay outside the gene matches. CDR1 and CDR2 (germline): KGHSH, LQKENI. The CDR3 runs to 16 residues. CDR3 nucleotides: TGTGCCAGCTCACTACAGGGGACGTGGGGCAATCAGCCCCAGCATTTT. It yields the protein CASSLQGTWGNQPQHF. The variable domain in full, completed from reference TRBV18 and TRBJ1-5, reads NAGVMQNPRHLVRRRGQEARLRCSPMKGHSHVYWYRQLPEEGLKFMVYLQKENIIDESGMPKERFSAEFPKEGPSILRIQQVVRGDSAAYFCASSLQGTWGNQPQHFGDGTRLSIL.

This clonotype was seen repeatedly, ten times or more. The chain employs TRBV6-5 and TRBJ2-2; D possibly corresponds to TRBD2 (5 bases). The CDR3 length is 13 residues. The V gene lost 7 bases and the J gene lost 7 bases, with 13 bases spanning the gap. Germline-derived CDR1 and CDR2 are MNHEY and SVGAGI. CDR3 residues: CASNKGVSGELFF. As DNA, the CDR3 is TGTGCCAGCAATAAGGGAGTGAGCGGGGAGCTGTTTTTT.